The rows below give T cell receptor beta chains drawn from one sample of a study of early T cells in non-severe SARS-CoV-2 infection. MiXCR was run by TCRdb on the 5' RACE reads, yielding one entry per CDR3 protein. The profile covers tens of thousands of distinct CDR3 sequences, with about 14% appearing a single time and nearly 4% taken by the ten largest. The sequencing used whole blood, collected at baseline. The receptors derive from an adult who was a healthcare worker with PCR-confirmed SARS-CoV-2 infection or an uninfected control (not recorded which). Each CDR3 is given with its conserved first and last residue. D genes are given only for firm matches. Not every row has a clone size; where given, it reads once, few, many or a size class.

-,many,TRBJ1-4,TRBV7-2,CASSLAFRGPEVKLFF,TGTGCCAGCAGCTTAGCCTTCCGGGGACCCGAAGTAAAACTGTTTTTT
-,-,TRBJ2-7,TRBV29-1,CSVEPQPYEQYF,TGCAGCGTTGAACCCCAACCCTACGAGCAGTACTTC
TRBD2,-,TRBJ2-1,TRBV11-2,CASSPESGIPSYNEQFF,TGTGCCAGCAGCCCCGAGAGCGGGATCCCTTCCTACAATGAGCAGTTCTTC
TRBD2,-,TRBJ2-4,TRBV2,CASIRPSSGKNIQYF,TGTGCCAGCATCCGGCCGTCTAGCGGGAAAAACATTCAGTACTTC
TRBD1,-,TRBJ1-1,TRBV30,CAWSRGPYMNTEAFF,TGTGCCTGGAGCAGGGGGCCCTACATGAACACTGAAGCTTTCTTT
TRBD2,many,TRBJ2-2,TRBV7-6,CASSYNILGLVSGGELFF,TGTGCCAGCAGCTACAATATCTTGGGACTAGTATCCGGCGGGGAGCTGTTTTTT
-,few,TRBJ2-3,TRBV3-1,CASSQDGPGATDTQYF,TGTGCCAGCAGCCAAGACGGCCCGGGGGCCACAGATACGCAGTATTTT
-,once,TRBJ1-2,TRBV18,CASSASQSRGGYGYTF,TGTGCCAGCTCGGCTTCCCAAAGCCGGGGGGGCTATGGCTACACCTTC
-,many,TRBJ2-2,TRBV7-9,CASSSPSGELFF,TGTGCCAGCAGCTCCCCTTCCGGGGAGCTGTTTTTT
TRBD2,-,TRBJ2-3,TRBV20-1,CSASGIGRGYTDTQYF,TGCAGTGCTAGTGGGATCGGGCGGGGGTACACAGATACGCAGTATTTT
-,-,TRBJ2-1,TRBV6-5,CASGLRGPSYNEQFF,TGTGCCAGCGGCCTGAGGGGCCCATCCTACAATGAGCAGTTCTTC
-,-,TRBJ2-1,TRBV18,CASSPQADHPEQFF,TGTGCCAGCTCACCTCAGGCAGATCATCCTGAGCAGTTCTTC
-,-,TRBJ1-2,TRBV7-8,CASSRLDVDYGYTF,TGTGCCAGCAGTCGTCTTGACGTCGACTATGGCTACACCTTC
TRBD1,many,TRBJ1-5,TRBV5-5,CASSPGSQGANQPQHF,TGTGCCAGCAGCCCCGGCAGCCAGGGGGCCAATCAGCCCCAGCATTTT
TRBD1,-,TRBJ1-6,TRBV7-3,CASSRLGQNNSPLHF,TGTGCCAGCAGCCGACTGGGACAGAACAATTCACCCCTCCACTTT
TRBD1,few,TRBJ2-7,TRBV9,CASSPATGGYEQYF,TGTGCCAGCAGCCCAGCGACAGGGGGCTACGAGCAGTACTTC
TRBD1,many,TRBJ1-2,TRBV29-1,CSVALDRGSGGYTF,TGCAGCGTTGCCCTGGACAGGGGAAGTGGTGGCTACACCTTC
-,few,TRBJ1-2,TRBV6-6,CASRDDVASYTF,TGTGCCAGCAGGGACGACGTGGCAAGCTACACCTTC
TRBD1,-,TRBJ2-7,TRBV28,CASSRGTGEQYF,TGTGCCAGCAGTCGAGGGACAGGGGAGCAGTACTTC
-,-,TRBJ1-4,TRBV2,CASRRDGDYGKLFF,TGTGCCAGCAGGAGGGACGGGGATTACGGAAAACTGTTTTTT
TRBD2,few,TRBJ2-3,TRBV2,CASFQREVSTDTQYF,TGTGCCAGCTTCCAGCGGGAGGTGAGCACAGATACGCAGTATTTT
-,few,TRBJ2-7,TRBV7-9,CASSLAGTPYEQYF,TGTGCCAGCAGCTTAGCGGGGACCCCCTACGAGCAGTACTTC
-,once,TRBJ1-1,TRBV29-1,CSVSTGNTEAFF,TGCAGCGTATCTACAGGGAACACTGAAGCTTTCTTT
-,-,TRBJ2-3,TRBV4-2,CASSQDRSSTDTQYF,TGTGCCAGCAGCCAAGATCGGTCTTCAACAGATACGCAGTATTTT
-,few,TRBJ2-7,TRBV6-6,CASSYRGTYEQYF,TGTGCCAGCAGTTACCGGGGAACCTACGAGCAGTACTTC
-,-,TRBJ1-5,TRBV6-1,CASSLPGPQHF,TGTGCCAGCAGCCTCCCCGGTCCTCAGCATTTT
-,-,TRBJ2-7,TRBV27,CASSRDGVYSYEQYF,TGTGCCAGCAGTCGGGACGGCGTATACTCCTACGAGCAGTACTTC
TRBD2,-,TRBJ2-3,TRBV20-1,CSARDFSGGTDTQYF,TGCAGTGCTAGAGATTTCAGCGGGGGCACAGATACGCAGTATTTT
TRBD1,-,TRBJ2-7,TRBV18,CASSPSTVTGGFEQYF,TGTGCCAGCTCACCCTCCACTGTGACAGGGGGGTTCGAGCAGTACTTC
-,many,TRBJ1-1,TRBV14,CASSRQMNTEAFF,TGTGCCAGCAGCCGGCAGATGAACACTGAAGCTTTCTTT
TRBD1,-,TRBJ1-5,TRBV6-5,CASSTDRGGNQPQHF,TGTGCCAGCAGTACCGACAGGGGCGGCAATCAGCCCCAGCATTTT
TRBD1,-,TRBJ1-2,TRBV28,CASFQGQGAVNYGYTF,TGTGCCAGCTTCCAGGGACAGGGGGCGGTTAACTATGGCTACACCTTC
TRBD1,many,TRBJ1-4,TRBV7-2,CASSGDRGVGEKLFF,TGTGCCAGCAGCGGCGACAGGGGCGTAGGTGAAAAACTGTTTTTT
-,many,TRBJ2-1,TRBV2,CASRDKRSSYNEQFF,TGTGCCAGCAGAGATAAACGAAGCTCCTACAATGAGCAGTTCTTC
-,-,TRBJ2-3,TRBV11-2,CASSPVVTDTQYF,TGTGCCAGCAGCCCAGTGGTGACAGATACGCAGTATTTT
TRBD2,many,TRBJ2-3,TRBV24-1,CATSTSGRTDTQYF,TGTGCCACCAGTACTAGCGGCCGCACAGATACGCAGTATTTT
-,-,TRBJ2-5,TRBV18,CASSPQKETQYF,TGTGCCAGCTCACCACAAAAAGAGACCCAGTACTTC
TRBD1,few,TRBJ2-5,TRBV28,CASTGGETQYF,TGTGCCAGTACAGGGGGAGAGACCCAGTACTTC
-,few,TRBJ2-7,TRBV7-2,CATAEQYF,TGTGCCACCGCCGAGCAGTACTTC
-,few,TRBJ1-3,TRBV20-1,CSARDWGEISGNTIYF,TGCAGTGCTAGAGATTGGGGGGAGATCTCTGGAAACACCATATATTTT
TRBD1,-,TRBJ1-2,TRBV29-1,CSVGQGYGYTF,TGCAGCGTGGGACAGGGATATGGCTACACCTTC
-,-,TRBJ1-6,TRBV10-3,CAISDGNSPLHF,TGTGCCATCAGTGACGGTAATTCACCCCTCCACTTT
TRBD2,-,TRBJ2-5,TRBV20-1,CSWALGLAEETQYF,TGCAGTTGGGCCCTGGGGCTAGCGGAAGAGACCCAGTACTTC
-,-,TRBJ1-1,TRBV6-5,CASSLGGDTEAFF,TGTGCCAGCAGTCTAGGGGGAGACACTGAAGCTTTCTTT
-,many,TRBJ2-7,TRBV12-3/TRBV12-4,CASSTWPEQYF,TGTGCCAGCAGCACATGGCCCGAGCAGTACTTC
-,many,TRBJ1-1,TRBV11-2,CASSNLGGNTEAFF,TGTGCCAGCAGCAACCTAGGGGGGAACACTGAAGCTTTCTTT
-,many,TRBJ1-5,TRBV18,CASSREIGNQPQHF,TGTGCCAGCTCACGAGAGATAGGCAATCAGCCCCAGCATTTT
-,few,TRBJ2-1,TRBV2,CASSSQGGEQFF,TGTGCCAGCAGTTCTCAGGGGGGCGAGCAGTTCTTC
-,-,TRBJ1-1,TRBV7-9,CASSGTVMNTEAFF,TGTGCCAGCAGTGGGACGGTCATGAACACTGAAGCTTTCTTT
-,-,TRBJ1-4,TRBV5-6,CASSAFGTANHNEKLFF,TGTGCCAGCAGCGCTTTCGGGACCGCTAACCATAATGAAAAACTGTTTTTT
-,-,TRBJ2-7,TRBV12-3/TRBV12-4,CASSLAGGPSYEQYF,TGTGCCAGCAGTTTAGCGGGCGGCCCTTCCTACGAGCAGTACTTC
-,few,TRBJ2-7,TRBV6-5,CASSPSPDYYEQYF,TGTGCCAGCAGCCCGTCCCCGGACTACTACGAGCAGTACTTC
TRBD2,-,TRBJ2-2,TRBV12-3/TRBV12-4,CASRTRGLAGGRNTGELFF,TGTGCCAGCAGAACCCGAGGCCTAGCGGGAGGAAGGAACACCGGGGAGCTGTTTTTT
-,many,TRBJ1-5,TRBV28,CASSYPSLRQPQHF,TGTGCCAGCAGTTACCCGAGCCTGCGTCAGCCCCAGCATTTT